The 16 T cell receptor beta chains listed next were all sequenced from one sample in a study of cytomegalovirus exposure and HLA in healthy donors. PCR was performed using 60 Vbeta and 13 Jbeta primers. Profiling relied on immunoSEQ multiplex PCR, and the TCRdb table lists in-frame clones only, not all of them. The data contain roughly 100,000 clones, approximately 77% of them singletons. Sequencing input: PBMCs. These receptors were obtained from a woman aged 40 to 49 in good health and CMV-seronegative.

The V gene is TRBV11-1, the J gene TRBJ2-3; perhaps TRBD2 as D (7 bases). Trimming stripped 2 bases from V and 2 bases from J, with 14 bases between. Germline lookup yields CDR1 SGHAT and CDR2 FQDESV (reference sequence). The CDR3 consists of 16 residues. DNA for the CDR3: TGTGCCAGCAGCTTAAACTCGGGGGGCCTCACAGATACGCAGTATTTT. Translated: CASSLNSGGLTDTQYF.

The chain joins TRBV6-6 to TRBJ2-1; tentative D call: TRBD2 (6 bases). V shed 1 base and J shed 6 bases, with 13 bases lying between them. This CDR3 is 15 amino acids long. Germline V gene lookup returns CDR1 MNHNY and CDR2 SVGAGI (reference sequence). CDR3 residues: CASSYYPGGGNEQFF. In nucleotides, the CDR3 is TGTGCCAGCAGTTACTATCCTGGGGGAGGCAATGAGCAGTTCTTC.

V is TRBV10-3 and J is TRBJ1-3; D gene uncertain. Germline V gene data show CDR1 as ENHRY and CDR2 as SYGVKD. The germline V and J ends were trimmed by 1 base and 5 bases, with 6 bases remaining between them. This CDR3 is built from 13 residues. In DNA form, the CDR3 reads TGTGCCATCAGTGAGTACGGGAGAAACACCATATATTTT. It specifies CAISEYGRNTIYF.

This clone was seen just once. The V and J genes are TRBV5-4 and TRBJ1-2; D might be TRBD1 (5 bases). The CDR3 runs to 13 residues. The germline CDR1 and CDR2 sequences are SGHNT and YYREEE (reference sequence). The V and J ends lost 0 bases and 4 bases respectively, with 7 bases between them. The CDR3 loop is CASSLDRSYGYTF. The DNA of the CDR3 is TGTGCCAGCAGCTTGGACAGGAGCTATGGCTACACCTTC.

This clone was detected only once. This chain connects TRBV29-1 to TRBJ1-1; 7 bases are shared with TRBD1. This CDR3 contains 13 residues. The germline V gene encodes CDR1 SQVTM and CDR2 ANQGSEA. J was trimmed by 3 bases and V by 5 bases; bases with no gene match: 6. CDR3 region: CSVTDDRDTEAFF. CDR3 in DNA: TGCAGCGTTACTGATGACAGGGACACTGAAGCTTTCTTT. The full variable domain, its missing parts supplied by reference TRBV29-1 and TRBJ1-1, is SAVISQKPSRDICQRGTSLTIQCQVDSQVTMMFWYRQQPGQSLTLIATANQGSEATYESGFVIDKFPISRPNLTFSTLTVSNMSPEDSSIYLCSVTDDRDTEAFFGQGTRLTVV.

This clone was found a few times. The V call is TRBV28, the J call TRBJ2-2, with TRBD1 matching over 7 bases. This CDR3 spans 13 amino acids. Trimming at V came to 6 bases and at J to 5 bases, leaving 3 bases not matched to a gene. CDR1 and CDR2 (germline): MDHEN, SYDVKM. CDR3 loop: CASRRQGTGELFF. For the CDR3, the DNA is TGTGCCAGCAGGCGACAGGGAACCGGGGAGCTGTTTTTT.

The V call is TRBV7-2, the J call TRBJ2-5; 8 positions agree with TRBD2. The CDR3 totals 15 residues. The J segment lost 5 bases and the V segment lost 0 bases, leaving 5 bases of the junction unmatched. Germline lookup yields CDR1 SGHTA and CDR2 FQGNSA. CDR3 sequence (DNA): TGTGCCAGCAGCTTAGCGCTGCCTAGCGGGGAGACCCAGTACTTC. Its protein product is CASSLALPSGETQYF. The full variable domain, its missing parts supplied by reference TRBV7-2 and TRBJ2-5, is GAGVSQSPSNKVTEKGKDVELRCDPISGHTALYWYRQSLGQGLEFLIYFQGNSAPDKSGLPSDRFSAERTGGSVSTLTIQRTQQEDSAVYLCASSLALPSGETQYFGPGTRLLVL.

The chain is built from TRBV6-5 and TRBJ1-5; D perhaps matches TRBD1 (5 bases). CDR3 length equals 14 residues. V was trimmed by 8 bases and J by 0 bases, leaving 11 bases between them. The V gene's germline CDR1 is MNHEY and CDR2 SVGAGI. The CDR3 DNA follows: TGTGCCAGCGGCCGGGGGGATAGCAATCAGCCCCAGCATTTT. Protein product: CASGRGDSNQPQHF.

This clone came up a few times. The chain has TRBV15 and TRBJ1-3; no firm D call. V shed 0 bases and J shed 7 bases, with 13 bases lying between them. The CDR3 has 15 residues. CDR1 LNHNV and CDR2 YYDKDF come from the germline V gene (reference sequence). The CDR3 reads CATSRDLGGLNTIYF. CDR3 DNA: TGTGCCACCAGCAGAGATTTAGGAGGGCTCAACACCATATATTTT.

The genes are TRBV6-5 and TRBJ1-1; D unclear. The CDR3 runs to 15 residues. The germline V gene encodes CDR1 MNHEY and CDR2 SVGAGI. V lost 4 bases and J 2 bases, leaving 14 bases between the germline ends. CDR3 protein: CASSSPSTLNTEAFF. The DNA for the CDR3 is TGTGCCAGCAGTTCCCCATCAACCCTAAACACTGAAGCTTTCTTT.

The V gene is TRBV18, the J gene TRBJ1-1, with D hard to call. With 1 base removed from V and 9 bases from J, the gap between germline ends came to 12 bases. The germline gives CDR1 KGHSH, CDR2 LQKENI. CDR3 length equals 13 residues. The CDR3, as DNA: TGTGCCAGCTCACCACGGGAGACGGCACAAGCTTTCTTT. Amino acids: CASSPRETAQAFF.

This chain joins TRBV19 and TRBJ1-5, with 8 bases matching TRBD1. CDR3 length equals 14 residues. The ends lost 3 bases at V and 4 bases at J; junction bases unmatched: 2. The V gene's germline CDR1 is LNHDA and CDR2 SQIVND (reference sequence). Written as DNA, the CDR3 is TGTGCCAGTAGTATCGGACAGGGTAATCAGCCCCAGCATTTT. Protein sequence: CASSIGQGNQPQHF.

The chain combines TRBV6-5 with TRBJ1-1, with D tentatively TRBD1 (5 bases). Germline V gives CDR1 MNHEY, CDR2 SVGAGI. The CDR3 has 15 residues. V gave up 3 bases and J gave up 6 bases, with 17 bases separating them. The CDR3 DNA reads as TGTGCCAGCAGTTATTTCCGGGGACTCGACGCTGAAGCTTTCTTT. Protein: CASSYFRGLDAEAFF.

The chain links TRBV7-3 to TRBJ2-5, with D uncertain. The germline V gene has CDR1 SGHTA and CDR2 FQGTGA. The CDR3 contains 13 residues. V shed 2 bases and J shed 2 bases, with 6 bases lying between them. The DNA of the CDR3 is TGTGCCAGCAGCTTAGAGCGACAAGAGACCCAGTACTTC. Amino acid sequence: CASSLERQETQYF.

CDR3 in DNA: TGCGCCAGCAGCTTCTCGACAGGTCAGGAGCTGTTTTTT. It encodes CASSFSTGQELFF. This chain uses TRBV5-1 with TRBJ2-2, with a weak D call TRBD1 (6 bases). V was shortened by 2 bases and J by 10 bases, with 12 bases between the two germline ends. Germline V CDR1 and CDR2: SGHRS, YFSETQ. This CDR3 comprises 13 residues.

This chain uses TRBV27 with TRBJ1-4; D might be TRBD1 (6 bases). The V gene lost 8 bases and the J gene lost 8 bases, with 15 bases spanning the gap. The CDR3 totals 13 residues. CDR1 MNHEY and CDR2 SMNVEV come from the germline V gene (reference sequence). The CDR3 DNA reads TGTGCCAGCTCTGACAGGCTTTACGAAAAACTGTTTTTT. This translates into CASSDRLYEKLFF.